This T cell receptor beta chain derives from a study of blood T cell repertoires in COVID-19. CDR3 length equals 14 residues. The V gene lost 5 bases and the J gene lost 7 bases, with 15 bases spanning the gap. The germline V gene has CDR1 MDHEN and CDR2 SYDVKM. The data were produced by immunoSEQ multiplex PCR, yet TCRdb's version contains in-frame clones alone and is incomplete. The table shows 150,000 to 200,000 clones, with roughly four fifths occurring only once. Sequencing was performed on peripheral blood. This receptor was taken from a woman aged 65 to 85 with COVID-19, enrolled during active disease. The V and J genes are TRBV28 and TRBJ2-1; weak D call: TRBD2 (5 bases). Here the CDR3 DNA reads TGTGCCAGCAGTATACACGGACTTAGAAATGAGCAGTTCTTC. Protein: CASSIHGLRNEQFF.